Shown below are 6 T cell receptor beta chains from a single sample sequenced in a study of control samples from healthy donors and cancer patients. Using immunoSEQ multiplex PCR, the repertoire was profiled, and TCRdb retains in-frame clones only, with some absent. The sample has some 140,000 clones; roughly nine tenths are singletons. The sample taken for sequencing was PBMCs. These receptors were taken from a man aged 45 to 65 with head and neck cancer.

The chain couples TRBV6-5 to TRBJ2-3, with D perhaps TRBD2 (5 bases). Trimming shortened V by 7 bases and J by 0 bases, and 14 bases separated the two germline ends. From germline, CDR1 is MNHEY and CDR2 SVGAGI. The CDR3 has 15 amino acids. DNA for the CDR3: TGTGCCAGCAACCTCGGTCGGGAAAGCACAGATACGCAGTATTTT. It translates to CASNLGRESTDTQYF.

The genes are TRBV7-3 and TRBJ1-4; D may be TRBD1 (5 bases). V lost 1 base to trimming and J lost 9 bases, with 15 bases between them. CDR3 length: 15 amino acids. Germline V CDR1 and CDR2: SGHTA, FQGTGA. CDR3 DNA: TGTGCCAGCAGCTTAAGAGGGGAAGGGGAAAAAAAACTGTTTTTT. This codes for CASSLRGEGEKKLFF.

V gene TRBV12-2 combines with J gene TRBJ1-5; the table gives TRBD1 as D, unverified against the DNA. TRBV12-2 is given as a pseudogene. The CDR3 is made up of 12 amino acids. The CDR3 protein is CASRLAFQTQHF. Here the CDR3 DNA reads TGTGCAAGTCGCTTGGCCTTTCAGACCCAGCATTTT.

The V gene is TRBV29-1, the J gene TRBJ2-7; maybe TRBD2 (6 bases). Germline values: CDR1 SQVTM, CDR2 ANQGSEA. V lost 1 base, J lost 3 bases, and 22 bases lay in between. This CDR3 spans 17 amino acids. The CDR3 reads CSVEVFSGSGAGYEQYF. CDR3 DNA: TGCAGCGTTGAAGTGTTCTCAGGGTCGGGAGCGGGCTACGAGCAGTACTTC.

J is TRBJ2-7 and V is TRBV7-3; D may be TRBD1 or TRBD2 (6 bases each). The V end was cut by 5 bases, the J end by 3 bases, with 17 bases between. CDR1 and CDR2 from the germline V gene are SGHTA and FQGTGA. The CDR3 has 15 amino acids. CDR3 nucleotides: TGTGCCAGCAGCCTAGAGGGGGGACCCTTCTACGAGCAGTACTTC. Protein sequence: CASSLEGGPFYEQYF.

This chain connects TRBV29-1 to TRBJ1-1, with 11 bases aligning to TRBD1. CDR3 length: 16 amino acids. Looked up from germline, CDR1 is SQVTM and CDR2 is ANQGSEA. The V gene end was trimmed by 6 bases and the J gene end by 0 bases; junction bases not matched to a gene: 9. The CDR3 sequence: CSVRGGQGVLNTEAFF. The CDR3 bases are TGCAGCGTCCGGGGGGGACAGGGGGTTTTGAACACTGAAGCTTTCTTT. Supplemented by reference TRBV29-1 and TRBJ1-1, the full variable domain reads SAVISQKPSRDICQRGTSLTIQCQVDSQVTMMFWYRQQPGQSLTLIATANQGSEATYESGFVIDKFPISRPNLTFSTLTVSNMSPEDSSIYLCSVRGGQGVLNTEAFFGQGTRLTVV.